One and the same sample provided the 8 T cell receptor beta chains below, sequenced in a study of identical twins. TCRdb re-derived calls from the 5' RACE reads in MiXCR, one entry per CDR3 protein. The sample carries around 550,000 distinct CDR3 sequences, around 15% recorded once. These same data were also listed under a study on yellow fever vaccine responses in identical twins.

Sequencing input: CD4+ T cells sorted from blood. The receptors were gathered from a woman under 30 in good health.

This chain links TRBV18 with TRBJ2-7; 9 bases map to TRBD1. V dropped 3 bases and J dropped 2; count of bases not matched to a gene: 14. CDR3 length: 18 amino acids. Per the germline V gene, CDR1 is KGHSH and CDR2 is LQKENI. CDR3 nucleotide sequence: TGTGCCAGCTCACCCCAGGGGGGGACAGGGCCCTCGACCTACGAGCAGTACTTC. Translated: CASSPQGGTGPSTYEQYF.

The rearrangement uses TRBV7-9 and TRBJ1-2; D is uncertain. The V end lost 5 bases, the J end lost 13 bases, and 11 bases lay between the germline ends. This CDR3 is built from 10 residues. CDR1 is SEHNR, CDR2 FQNEAQ, per germline (reference sequence). CDR3 coding DNA: TGTGCCAGCAGCGGAGAGACGTTCACCTTC. Amino acids: CASSGETFTF.

The V and J genes are TRBV20-1 and TRBJ2-1, with 10 positions matching TRBD2. CDR3 length: 15 amino acids. Unmatched junction bases numbered 7, after V lost 0 bases and J lost 8 bases. Germline V gene data show CDR1 as DFQATT and CDR2 as SNEGSKA (reference sequence). The chain's CDR3 is CSARDAPSGGHEQFF. The CDR3 DNA reads as TGCAGTGCTAGAGATGCGCCTAGCGGGGGCCATGAGCAGTTCTTC.

The chain combines TRBV14 with TRBJ1-2; D remains ambiguous. V dropped 0 bases and J dropped 6 bases, with 5 bases sitting between them. Germline CDR1 reads SGHDN; CDR2 reads FVKESK. The CDR3 is 12 residues long. The CDR3 loop reads CASSQDRNGYTF. CDR3 bases: TGTGCCAGCAGCCAAGACAGGAATGGCTACACCTTC.

This clonotype was picked up a small number of times. The CDR3, as DNA: TGTGCCAGCAGCCAAGTTTCGTCTGGGTTGCATCAGTACTTC. Amino acids: CASSQVSSGLHQYF. V gene TRBV3-1 combines with J gene TRBJ2-4; D ambiguous. V was shortened by 1 base and J by 12 bases, with 16 bases between the two germline ends. The CDR3 is made up of 14 amino acids. Germline V CDR1 and CDR2: LGHDT, YNNKEL (reference sequence).

Only a few counts were recorded for this clonotype. The V call is TRBV7-8, the J call TRBJ2-1, with 9 nucleotides matching TRBD1. This CDR3 contains 15 residues. Trimming cost V 6 bases and J 9 bases; bases outside gene matches: 12. Germline values: CDR1 SGHVS, CDR2 FQNEAQ. The CDR3 DNA reads TGTGCCAGCAGTCATATAACAGGGGGCGGAGGTGAGCAGTTCTTC. It translates to CASSHITGGGGEQFF. The entire variable domain, with the rest obtained from reference TRBV7-8 and TRBJ2-1, is as follows: GAGVSQSPRYKVAKRGQDVALRCDPISGHVSLFWYQQALGQGPEFLTYFQNEAQLDKSGLPSDRFFAERPEGSVSTLKIQRTQQEDSAVYLCASSHITGGGGEQFFGPGTRLTVL.

The rearrangement joins TRBV12-3 or TRBV12-4 to TRBJ2-7, with D maybe TRBD1 (6 bases). Trimming removed 3 bases at V and 4 bases at J, with 13 bases between. The length of the CDR3 is 14 residues. The CDR3 protein is CASSFGGSRYEQYF. DNA of the CDR3: TGTGCCAGCAGTTTTGGGGGCTCGAGATACGAGCAGTACTTC.

A few counts support this clonotype. This rearrangement joins TRBV25-1 to TRBJ2-2, with 9 bases matching TRBD1. Germline V gene sequence: CDR1 MGHDK, CDR2 SYGVNS. V shed 2 bases, J shed 3 bases, and the junction held 1 base outside the gene matches. The CDR3 runs to 15 residues. CDR3 residues: CASSEGDRDTGELFF. The CDR3 region has the DNA TGTGCCAGCAGTGAAGGGGACAGGGACACCGGGGAGCTGTTTTTT.